The 7 T cell receptor beta chains reported below all come from one sample, sequenced in a study of cytomegalovirus exposure and HLA in healthy donors. The PCR made use of 60 Vbeta and 13 Jbeta primers. Libraries were prepared by immunoSEQ multiplex PCR; TCRdb keeps only in-frame clonotypes and omits some of them. The sample lists around 180,000 clones, around 80% occurring once. Sequenced input: PBMCs. The receptors shown here come from a middle-aged woman in good health and CMV-seronegative.

Only one count was recorded for this clone. Other DNA sequences from this sample encode an identical CDR3 as well. V is TRBV25-1 and J is TRBJ2-3, with D uncertain. Germline CDR1 reads MGHDK; CDR2 reads SYGVNS. V was pared by 3 bases and J by 0 bases, with 7 bases between. CDR3 length: 14 residues. CDR3 protein: CASSEMESTDTQYF. In nucleotides, the CDR3 is TGTGCCAGCAGTGAGATGGAGAGCACAGATACGCAGTATTTT.

V is TRBV7-2 and J is TRBJ2-1, with 7 bases matching TRBD2. CDR3 length: 16 amino acids. Germline V lookup: CDR1 SGHTA, CDR2 FQGNSA. Germline trimming cut 4 bases from V and 6 bases from J; bases unmatched to any gene: 12. In DNA form, the CDR3 reads TGTGCCAGCAGCTACGGAACTAGCGCCGGACTCAATGAGCAGTTCTTC. It yields the protein CASSYGTSAGLNEQFF.

This rearrangement joins TRBV5-1 to TRBJ2-5; TRBD2 agrees at 8 bases. Trimming took 4 bases from V and 11 from J; bases not matched to a gene: 19. This CDR3 spans 16 amino acids. Germline CDR1 is SGHRS and CDR2 is YFSETQ. DNA for the CDR3: TGCGCCAGCAGCCCAAAACCAGCGGGAGAGCCCAGGGAGCAGTACTTC. This codes for CASSPKPAGEPREQYF.

The DNA for the CDR3 is TGCGCCAGCAGCAACCGGGACAGGGTGCGAGGCTACACCTTC. Its translation: CASSNRDRVRGYTF. This chain joins TRBV5-1 and TRBJ1-2; 9 bases line up with TRBD1. The V gene end was trimmed by 4 bases and the J gene end by 8 bases; junction bases not matched to a gene: 9. This CDR3 has 14 amino acids. Germline CDR1 reads SGHRS; CDR2 reads YFSETQ. Using reference TRBV5-1 and TRBJ1-2 for the parts outside the CDR3, the full variable domain is KAGVTQTPRYLIKTRGQQVTLSCSPISGHRSVSWYQQTPGQGLQFLFEYFSETQRNKGNFPGRFSGRQFSNSRSEMNVSTLELGDSALYLCASSNRDRVRGYTFGSGTRLTVV.

The chain links TRBV6-5 to TRBJ2-7; no reliable D call. The CDR3 spans 14 residues. In germline, CDR1 is MNHEY, CDR2 SVGAGI. Trimming shortened V by 5 bases and J by 3 bases, and 14 bases separated the two germline ends. In DNA form, the CDR3 reads TGTGCCAGCAGTGCCGGACCGGCCGACTACGAGCAGTACGTC. Its translation: CASSAGPADYEQYV.

The chain couples TRBV12-5 to TRBJ2-2; 11 bases agree with TRBD1. Trimming at V came to 5 bases and at J to 5 bases, leaving 10 bases not matched to a gene. Looked up from germline, CDR1 is LGHNT and CDR2 is FRNRAP. CDR3 length: 17 amino acids. The CDR3 reads CASGGGQGAGVTGELFF. CDR3 coding DNA: TGTGCTAGTGGTGGAGGACAGGGGGCGGGGGTGACCGGGGAGCTGTTTTTT.

The chain recombines TRBV7-3 with TRBJ2-5; maybe TRBD1 (6 bases). The CDR3 has 19 amino acids. With 5 bases removed from V and 3 bases from J, the gap between germline ends came to 28 bases. Germline lookup yields CDR1 SGHTA and CDR2 FQGTGA. CDR3 sequence: CASSQRSTYQTGSEETQYF. The CDR3 DNA reads as TGTGCCAGCAGCCAGAGATCCACGTATCAGACAGGTTCCGAAGAGACCCAGTACTTC. Using reference TRBV7-3 and TRBJ2-5 for the parts outside the CDR3, the full variable domain is GAGVSQTPSNKVTEKGKYVELRCDPISGHTALYWYRQSLGQGPEFLIYFQGTGAADDSGLPNDRFFAVRPEGSVSTLKIQRTERGDSAVYLCASSQRSTYQTGSEETQYFGPGTRLLVL.